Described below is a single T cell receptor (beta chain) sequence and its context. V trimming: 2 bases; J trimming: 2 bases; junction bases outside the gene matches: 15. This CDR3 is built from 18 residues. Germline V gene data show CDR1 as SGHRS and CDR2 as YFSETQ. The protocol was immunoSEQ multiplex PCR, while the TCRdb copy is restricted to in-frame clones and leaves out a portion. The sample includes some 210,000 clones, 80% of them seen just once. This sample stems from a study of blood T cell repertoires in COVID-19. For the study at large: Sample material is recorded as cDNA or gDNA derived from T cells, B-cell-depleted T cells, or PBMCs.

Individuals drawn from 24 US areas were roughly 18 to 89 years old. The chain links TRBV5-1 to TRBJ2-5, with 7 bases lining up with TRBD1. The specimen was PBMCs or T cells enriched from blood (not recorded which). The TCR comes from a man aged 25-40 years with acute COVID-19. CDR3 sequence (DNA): TGCGCCAGCAGCTTTGGTCTCGGAATGGCAGGGGGTCAAGAGACCCAGTACTTC. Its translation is CASSFGLGMAGGQETQYF.